The TCR beta chain under discussion was sequenced for a study of identical twins. The CDR3 has 16 residues. Germline lookup yields CDR1 MDHEN and CDR2 SYDVKM. V lost 1 base and J 1 base, leaving 13 bases between the germline ends. TCRdb independently ran MiXCR on the 5' RACE reads; one entry per CDR3 protein. Counted here are under 900,000 distinct CDR3 sequences, around an eighth occurring once; the ten biggest clones make up around 1.5%. These sequences were also reported in another study, on yellow fever vaccine responses in identical twins. Per that paper: Twins reportedly appeared to share part of their vaccine T cell response while keeping part individual.

The material sequenced was PBMCs. This sequence originates from a woman aged 18-29 years in good health. This chain joins TRBV28 and TRBJ1-1, with TRBD1 as a possible D gene (5 bases). The CDR3 reads CASSLLRTLKNTEAFF. CDR3 DNA sequence: TGTGCCAGCAGTTTATTGAGGACACTCAAGAACACTGAAGCTTTCTTT.